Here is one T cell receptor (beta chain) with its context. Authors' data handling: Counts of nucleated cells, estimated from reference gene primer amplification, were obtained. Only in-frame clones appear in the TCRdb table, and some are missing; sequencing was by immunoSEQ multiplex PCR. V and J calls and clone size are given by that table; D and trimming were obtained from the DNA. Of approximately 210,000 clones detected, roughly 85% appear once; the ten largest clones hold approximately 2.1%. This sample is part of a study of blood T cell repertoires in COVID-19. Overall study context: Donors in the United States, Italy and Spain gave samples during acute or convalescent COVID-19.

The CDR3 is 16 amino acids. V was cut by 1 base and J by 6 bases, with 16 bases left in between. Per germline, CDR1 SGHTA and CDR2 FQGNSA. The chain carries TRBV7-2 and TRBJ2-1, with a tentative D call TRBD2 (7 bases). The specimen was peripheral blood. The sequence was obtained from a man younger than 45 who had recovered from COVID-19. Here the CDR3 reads CASSLGVGGPTNEQFF. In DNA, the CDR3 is TGTGCCAGCAGCTTAGGTGTGGGGGGGCCCACCAATGAGCAGTTCTTC.